This T cell receptor (beta chain) was captured in a study of T cell changes during pregnancy in multiple sclerosis. The J segment lost 9 bases and the V segment lost 2 bases, leaving 7 bases of the junction unmatched. CDR3 size: 14 residues. The V gene's germline CDR1 is GTSNPN and CDR2 SVGIG (reference sequence). Assay used: immunoSEQ multiplex PCR; TCRdb lists only in-frame clones, some missing. The sample yields fewer than 70,000 clones, under 95% seen once. V is TRBV30 and J is TRBJ2-4, with 10 nucleotides matching TRBD2. The TCR originated in a female donor with multiple sclerosis, enrolled in a pregnancy study. This material consisted of peripheral blood, taken in the third trimester of pregnancy. The CDR3 reads CAWSTAGGFSIQYF. DNA of the CDR3: TGTGCCTGGAGTACAGCGGGGGGGTTTAGCATTCAGTACTTC.